The text below deals with one TCR beta chain. No cognate antigen has been identified for it. Nothing much larger sits one base from this clone, and base qualities are not available. The data stem from a study of shared clonotypes between healthy human individuals (dated by TCRdb to 2020 to 2021). About the study as a whole: The cohort included three men and two women between 18 and 49 years of age. To increase sequencing depth and limit assay-specific biases, TCR repertoire library preparation and sequencing were carried out by different laboratories using diverse techniques. For each donor, CD4 naive and CD4 memory were each run on three plates, CD8 naive on two plates, and CD8 memory on one plate. Per donor, leukapheresis produced somewhere between about 0.9 and 9 billion PBMCs. The study deeply sequenced blood TCR repertoires of five healthy adults to estimate repertoire size and the extent of clonotype sharing between individuals. Study-level results and caveats: Pairwise subsampling led to the expectation that sequencing depth would affect the degree of clonotype sharing among donors. Estimated clonotype richness was generally larger for naive than for memory subsets. Rarefaction of sorted-subset datasets indicated incomplete sequencing despite the large sequencing depth. Sampling was limited to blood, and TCR repertoires in tissue likely differ from TCR repertoires in blood. When several donors were compared, the shared fraction of clonotypes was about 5% for naive CD4, 3.5% for naive CD8, 2% to 2.5% for memory CD4, and 0.4% for memory CD8. Clonotypes shared by all four sorted-subset donors showed higher generation probabilities than non-shared clonotypes. Because the study included only a small number of donors, the genetic and exposure-history diversity represented was limited.

TCR CDR3 regions were amplified from genomic DNA by multiplex PCR using the deep immunoSEQ assay. For each cell subset, the extracted genomic DNA was distributed evenly across all wells of several immunoSEQ 96-well plates, and each plate served as one replicate. For sorted subsets, about 220 ng of genomic DNA, equivalent to 30,000 or so T cell genomes, went into each replicate PCR. Purified libraries were measured with a Qubit 3.0 fluorometer, size-checked on a Bioanalyzer 2100, and measured again with the KAPA Library Quantification kit. A separate single-read 150-cycle Illumina NextSeq 550 flow cell was used to sequence each immunoSEQ 96-well plate. Under the source paper's analysis protocol: The immunoSEQ output contained only junctional sequences without quality scores, so filtering could not match that applied to full-length reads. To assign V/J genes and CDR3, sequences were annotated using PyIR, a Python wrapper for IgBLAST v1.9, with IMGT germline references. Reads with weak V/J assignments (E-value above 1e-6), missing CDR3, stop codons, out-of-frame junctions, or ambiguous translated residues were removed. V3J clonotypes were defined as sequences sharing an identical inferred V gene, J gene, and CDR3 amino acid sequence. Percentage overlap between repertoires was calculated by dividing the number of shared unique clonotypes by the size of the smaller repertoire. Richness of each repertoire was evaluated using RTK rarefaction, the Chao1 estimator, and Recon v2.1 estimates of unobserved clonotypes. OLGA was used to compute generation probabilities for all TCRbeta clonotypes that the gDNA method yielded from a few donors. Not all clones reach the TCRdb copy of this immuneACCESS table, which keeps in-frame sequences only. Checked studies attribute under half of the gap to unresolved V genes and leave the rest unexplained. Clone size and the V and J calls come from that table; the DNA yielded D and trimming. Recorded for this sample are around 510,000 clones; around 95% of them occurred a single time. The ten largest make up around 0.067% of the sample.

The donors were healthy, HIV-negative adults who had no recently reported acute infections or vaccinations. All donors were Caucasian adults living in Nashville, Tennessee, USA. CD4+ T cells were enriched by magnetic negative selection, after which naive cells were positively selected on CD45RA and the negative fraction was taken as the memory subset. After blood collection by leukapheresis, PBMCs were isolated using Ficoll-Histopaque density gradient centrifugation and then cryopreserved in the vapor phase of liquid nitrogen. Analytical flow cytometry was used to check the purity and quantity of each magnetically sorted T cell population. Genomic DNA was isolated from each sorted fraction and quantified by UV absorbance on a Nanodrop 2000c. Spanning cysteine to phenylalanine, the CDR3 consists of 17 amino acids. The kept DNA is CDR3 alone, 51 bases in frame from the first base.

The receptor comes from a woman in her twenties or thirties in good health. Recombination joined TRBV21-1 with TRBJ1-5; the table's D call, TRBD1, has no DNA check behind it. TRBV21-1 is flagged as a pseudogene. The sample taken for sequencing was naive CD4+ T cells sorted from blood. In the paper's terms, the cell subset or site label means: CD45RA+ positively selected. The DNA reads as follows: TGTGCCAGCAGCAAAAGTCACCAGGGCCGGAGCAATCAGCCCCAGCATTTT. Its product reads: CASSKSHQGRSNQPQHF.